The 12 T cell receptor beta chains reported below all come from one sample, sequenced in a study of early stage breast cancer tumors. TCRdb's table, derived via immunoSEQ multiplex PCR, lists solely in-frame clones and lacks some. The table records around 20,000 clones, 65% to 85% of them present only once. Specimen: blood. These receptors were obtained from a person aged 65-85 years with breast cancer.

The CDR3 DNA reads as TGTGCCAGCAGTAACCTCCTGACAGGGCTTATCTACGAGCAGTACTTC. Translating gives CASSNLLTGLIYEQYF. The chain carries TRBV27 and TRBJ2-7; 7 nucleotides agree with TRBD1. This CDR3 region has 16 residues. Trimming took 5 bases from V and 3 from J; bases not matched to a gene: 13. Per the germline V gene, CDR1 is MNHEY and CDR2 is SMNVEV (reference sequence).

This clone was observed a few times. The V and J genes are TRBV29-1 and TRBJ1-4; D is unresolved. Germline CDR1 reads SQVTM; CDR2 reads ANQGSEA. This CDR3 is built from 12 residues. V lost 7 bases to trimming and J lost 6 bases, with 12 bases between them. Here the CDR3 reads CSGEGADEKLFF. CDR3 nucleotide sequence: TGCAGCGGGGAGGGTGCGGATGAAAAACTGTTTTTT.

This sequence joins TRBV2 and TRBJ2-3, with 7 bases that match TRBD1. Trimming cost V 6 bases and J 1 base; bases outside gene matches: 7. Germline lookup yields CDR1 SNHLY and CDR2 FYNNEI. This CDR3 comprises 15 residues. The CDR3 DNA sequence: TGTGCCAGCAGAGAACAGGGGTCGCGCACAGATACGCAGTATTTT. This encodes CASREQGSRTDTQYF.

The chain has TRBV7-2 and TRBJ2-3; 9 positions match TRBD1. The CDR3 totals 15 residues. The trim removed 3 bases at V and 4 bases at J, leaving 5 bases unmatched. In germline, CDR1 is SGHTA, CDR2 FQGNSA. The CDR3 bases are TGTGCCAGCAGCTTTGGGACAGGGAGGGCAGATACGCAGTATTTT. This encodes CASSFGTGRADTQYF.

The table lists this clone with a count of one. The chain recombines TRBV5-1 with TRBJ2-7; a possible D gene is TRBD2 (6 bases). Germline values: CDR1 SGHRS, CDR2 YFSETQ. Trimming took 0 bases from V and 4 from J, leaving 8 bases between them. The CDR3 has 13 amino acids. The CDR3 here is CASSLDRGYEQYF. The CDR3, as DNA: TGCGCCAGCAGCTTGGACCGGGGGTACGAGCAGTACTTC.

The chain uses TRBV19 and TRBJ1-5; D call uncertain. Germline lookup yields CDR1 LNHDA and CDR2 SQIVND (reference sequence). This CDR3 is 13 amino acids long. Trimming cost V 1 base and J 7 bases, with 8 bases left between them. CDR3 protein: CASSIGRLQPQHF. The DNA of the CDR3 is TGTGCCAGTAGTATAGGGCGGTTACAGCCCCAGCATTTT.

The chain combines TRBV6-6 with TRBJ2-7; TRBD1 agrees at 7 bases. Germline loops: CDR1 MNHNY, CDR2 SVGAGI (reference sequence). The CDR3 covers 11 residues. The V segment lost 10 bases and the J segment 3 bases; nucleotides outside the gene matches: 3. CDR3 in amino acids: CATAGGYEQYF. For the CDR3, the DNA is TGTGCCACCGCAGGGGGCTACGAGCAGTACTTC.

The rearrangement uses TRBV18 and TRBJ2-5, with a weak D call TRBD2 (5 bases). The CDR3 runs 12 residues. The V and J ends lost 6 bases and 6 bases respectively, with 11 bases between them. Germline V gene sequence: CDR1 KGHSH, CDR2 LQKENI. The CDR3 region is CASSLRDQTQYF. CDR3 nucleotide sequence: TGTGCCAGCTCGCTCCGGGATCAGACCCAGTACTTC.

The chain is built from TRBV9 and TRBJ2-2; D possibly corresponds to TRBD2 (7 bases). This CDR3 comprises 14 residues. CDR1 SGDLS and CDR2 YYNGEE come from the germline V gene. Trimming took 8 bases from V and 1 from J, leaving 12 bases between them. The CDR3 region is CASRRGGNTGELFF. Written as DNA, the CDR3 is TGTGCCAGTAGAAGGGGGGGGAACACCGGGGAGCTGTTTTTT.

This chain connects TRBV6-5 to TRBJ1-6, with TRBD1 matching over 7 bases. Germline assignment: CDR1 MNHEY and CDR2 SVGAGI. With V trimmed by 6 bases and J by 9 bases, 5 bases remained unmatched. The CDR3 contains 13 residues. CDR3: CASSDRAASPLHF. As DNA, the CDR3 is TGTGCCAGCAGCGACAGGGCGGCTTCACCCCTCCACTTT.

The CDR3 nucleotides are TGCGCCAGCAGCTTGGAGGGGGAGGGTGGCTACACCTTC. As protein: CASSLEGEGGYTF. The J gene is TRBJ1-2, the V gene TRBV5-1; tentative D call: TRBD1 (6 bases). Per the germline V gene, CDR1 is SGHRS and CDR2 is YFSETQ. The CDR3 is made up of 13 amino acids. V lost 0 bases and J lost 7, with 10 bases in between.

This clone was seen once. The V and J genes are TRBV7-7 and TRBJ2-3; 11 bases are a match to TRBD1. The CDR3 has 15 amino acids. V shed 5 bases and J 2 bases; nucleotides not matched to a gene: 3. Germline V gene lookup returns CDR1 SSHAT and CDR2 FNYEAQ (reference sequence). The CDR3 protein is CASSRTGGPTDTQYF. CDR3 nucleotide sequence: TGTGCCAGCAGCAGGACAGGGGGCCCCACAGATACGCAGTATTTT.